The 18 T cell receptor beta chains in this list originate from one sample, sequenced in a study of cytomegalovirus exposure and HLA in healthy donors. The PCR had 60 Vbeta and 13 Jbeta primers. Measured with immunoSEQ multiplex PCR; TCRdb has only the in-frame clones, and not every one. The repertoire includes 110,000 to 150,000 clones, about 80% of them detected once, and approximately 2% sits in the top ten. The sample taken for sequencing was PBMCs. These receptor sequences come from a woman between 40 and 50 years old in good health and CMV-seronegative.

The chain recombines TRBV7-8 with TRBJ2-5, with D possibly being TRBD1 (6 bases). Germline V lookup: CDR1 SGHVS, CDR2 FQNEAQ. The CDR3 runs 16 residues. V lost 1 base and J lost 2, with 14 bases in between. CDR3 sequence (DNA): TGTGCCAGCAGCTTAGGGACAGCCATGGGTCAAGAGACCCAGTACTTC. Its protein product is CASSLGTAMGQETQYF. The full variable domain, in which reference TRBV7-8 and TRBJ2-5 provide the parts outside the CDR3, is GAGVSQSPRYKVAKRGQDVALRCDPISGHVSLFWYQQALGQGPEFLTYFQNEAQLDKSGLPSDRFFAERPEGSVSTLKIQRTQQEDSAVYLCASSLGTAMGQETQYFGPGTRLLVL.

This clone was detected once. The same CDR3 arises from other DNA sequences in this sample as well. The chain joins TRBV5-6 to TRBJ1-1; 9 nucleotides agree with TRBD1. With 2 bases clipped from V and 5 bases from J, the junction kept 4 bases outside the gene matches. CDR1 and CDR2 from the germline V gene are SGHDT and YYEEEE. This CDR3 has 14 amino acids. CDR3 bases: TGTGCCAGCAGCTTCGGACAGGGGAGAACTGAAGCTTTCTTT. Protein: CASSFGQGRTEAFF.

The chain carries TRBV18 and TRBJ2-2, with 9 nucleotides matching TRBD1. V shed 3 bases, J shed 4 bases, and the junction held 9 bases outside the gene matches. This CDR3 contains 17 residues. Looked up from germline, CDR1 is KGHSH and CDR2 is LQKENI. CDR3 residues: CASSPRDRARITGELFF. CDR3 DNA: TGTGCCAGCTCACCCCGGGACAGGGCGCGAATCACCGGGGAGCTGTTTTTT.

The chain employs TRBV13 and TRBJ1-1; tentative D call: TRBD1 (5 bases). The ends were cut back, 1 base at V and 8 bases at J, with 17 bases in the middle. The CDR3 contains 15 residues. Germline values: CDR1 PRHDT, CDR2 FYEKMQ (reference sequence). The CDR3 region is CASSLEGKVVSEAFF. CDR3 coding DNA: TGTGCCAGCAGCTTAGAGGGGAAGGTGGTCTCCGAAGCTTTCTTT.

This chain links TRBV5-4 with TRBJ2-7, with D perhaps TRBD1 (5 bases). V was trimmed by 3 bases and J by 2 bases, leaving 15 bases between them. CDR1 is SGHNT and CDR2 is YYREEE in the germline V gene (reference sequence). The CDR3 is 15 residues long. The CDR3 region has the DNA TGTGCCAGCAGCTCGAGTCAGGGCAGTCCCTACGAGCAGTACTTC. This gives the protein CASSSSQGSPYEQYF.

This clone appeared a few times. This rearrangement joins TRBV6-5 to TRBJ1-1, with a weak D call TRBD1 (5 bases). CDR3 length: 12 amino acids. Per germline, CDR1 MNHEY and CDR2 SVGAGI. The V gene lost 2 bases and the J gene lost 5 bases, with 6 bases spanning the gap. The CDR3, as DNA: TGTGCCAGCAGTTACGGGGGGACTGAAGCTTTCTTT. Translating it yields CASSYGGTEAFF.

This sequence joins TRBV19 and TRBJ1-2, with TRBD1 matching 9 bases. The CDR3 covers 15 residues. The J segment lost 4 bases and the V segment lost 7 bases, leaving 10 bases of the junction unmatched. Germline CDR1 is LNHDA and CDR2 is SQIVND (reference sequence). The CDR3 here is CASTIRGQGVYGYTF. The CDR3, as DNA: TGTGCCAGTACCATCCGGGGACAGGGCGTCTATGGCTACACCTTC.

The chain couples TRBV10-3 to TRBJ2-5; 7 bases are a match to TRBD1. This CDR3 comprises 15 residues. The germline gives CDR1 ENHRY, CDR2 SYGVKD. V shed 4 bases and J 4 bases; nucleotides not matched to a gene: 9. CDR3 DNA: TGTGCCATCAGTGCAAGGGGGCGAGGAGTAGAGACCCAGTACTTC. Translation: CAISARGRGVETQYF.

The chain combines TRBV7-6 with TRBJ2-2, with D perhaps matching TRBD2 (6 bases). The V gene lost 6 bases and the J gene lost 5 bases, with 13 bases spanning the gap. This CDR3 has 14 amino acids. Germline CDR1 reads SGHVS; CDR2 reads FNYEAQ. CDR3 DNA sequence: TGTGCCAGCAGAGGCGGGGCAGGTACCGGGGAGCTGTTTTTT. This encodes CASRGGAGTGELFF.

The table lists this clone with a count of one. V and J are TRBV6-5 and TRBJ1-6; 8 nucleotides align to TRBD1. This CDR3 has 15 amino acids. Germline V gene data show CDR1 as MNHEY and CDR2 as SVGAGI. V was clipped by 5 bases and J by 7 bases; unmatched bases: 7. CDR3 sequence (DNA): TGTGCCAGCAGTCCAATGCGGGACAGGAATTCACCCCTCCACTTT. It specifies CASSPMRDRNSPLHF.

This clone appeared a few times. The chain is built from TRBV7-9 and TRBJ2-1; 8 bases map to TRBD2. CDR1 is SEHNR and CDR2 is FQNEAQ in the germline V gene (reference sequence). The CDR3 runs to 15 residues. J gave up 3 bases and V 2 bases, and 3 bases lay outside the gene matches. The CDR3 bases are TGTGCCAGCAGCTTAACGGGAGGGAGCTACAATGAGCAGTTCTTC. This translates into CASSLTGGSYNEQFF.

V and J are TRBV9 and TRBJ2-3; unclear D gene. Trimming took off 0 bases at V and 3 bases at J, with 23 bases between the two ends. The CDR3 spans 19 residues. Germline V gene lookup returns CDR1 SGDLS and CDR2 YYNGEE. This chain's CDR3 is CASSVEGRSVGVDTDTQYF. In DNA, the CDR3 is TGTGCCAGCAGCGTAGAAGGCCGAAGCGTCGGTGTGGATACAGATACGCAGTATTTT.

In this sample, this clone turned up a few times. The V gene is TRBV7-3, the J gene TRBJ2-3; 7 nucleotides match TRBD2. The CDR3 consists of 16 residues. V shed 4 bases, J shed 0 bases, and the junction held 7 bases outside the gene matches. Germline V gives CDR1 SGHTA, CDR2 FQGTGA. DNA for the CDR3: TGTGCCAGCAGCTCCTCTAGCGGTTCTAGCACAGATACGCAGTATTTT. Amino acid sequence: CASSSSSGSSTDTQYF.

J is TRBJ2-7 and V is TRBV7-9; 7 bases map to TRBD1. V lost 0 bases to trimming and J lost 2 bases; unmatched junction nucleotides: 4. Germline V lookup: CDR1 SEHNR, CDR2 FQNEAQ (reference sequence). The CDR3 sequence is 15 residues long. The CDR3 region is CASSLAGTVTYEQYF. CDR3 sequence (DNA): TGTGCCAGCAGCTTAGCCGGGACAGTAACCTACGAGCAGTACTTC.

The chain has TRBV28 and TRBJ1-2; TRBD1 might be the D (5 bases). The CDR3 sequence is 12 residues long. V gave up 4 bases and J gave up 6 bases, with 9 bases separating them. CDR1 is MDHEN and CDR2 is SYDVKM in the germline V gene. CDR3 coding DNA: TGTGCCAGCAGTTCCATACAGGATGGCTACACCTTC. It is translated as CASSSIQDGYTF.

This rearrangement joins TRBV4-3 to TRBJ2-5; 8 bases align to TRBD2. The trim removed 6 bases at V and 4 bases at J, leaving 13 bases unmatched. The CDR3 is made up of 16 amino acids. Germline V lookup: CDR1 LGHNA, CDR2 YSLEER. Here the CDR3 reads CASSRVGGRLGETQYF. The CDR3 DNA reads TGCGCCAGCAGTCGAGTAGGCGGGAGGTTAGGAGAGACCCAGTACTTC.

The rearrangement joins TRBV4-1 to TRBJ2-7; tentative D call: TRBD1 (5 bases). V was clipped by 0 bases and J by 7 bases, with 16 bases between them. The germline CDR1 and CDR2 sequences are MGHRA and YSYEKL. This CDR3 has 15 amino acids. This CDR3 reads CASSQEGQVQGEQYF. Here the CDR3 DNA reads TGCGCCAGCAGCCAAGAGGGGCAAGTCCAGGGAGAGCAGTACTTC.

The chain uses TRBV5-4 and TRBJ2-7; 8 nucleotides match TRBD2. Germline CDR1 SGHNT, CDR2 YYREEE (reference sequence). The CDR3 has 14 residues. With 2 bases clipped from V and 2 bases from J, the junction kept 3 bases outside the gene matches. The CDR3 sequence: CASSLGGRPYEQYF. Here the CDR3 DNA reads TGTGCCAGCAGCTTAGGCGGGAGGCCCTACGAGCAGTACTTC.